These 21 T cell receptor beta chains were all obtained from the same sample, sequenced in a study of blood T cells in healthy people across ages. Together with a sample-barcoded 5' primer, a J-beta primer mix was included in a second PCR lasting 7 to 11 cycles. TCRdb re-called the 5' RACE reads through MiXCR, storing one row per CDR3 protein. Here the sample spans some 1.4 million distinct CDR3 sequences, 42% being singletons. The material sequenced was blood. The receptor source for this set is a woman aged 18-29 years in good health.

This clonotype occurred a few times. The chain carries TRBV2 and TRBJ2-5; D not resolved. Trimming removed 7 bases at V and 6 bases at J, with 12 bases between. CDR1 SNHLY and CDR2 FYNNEI come from the germline V gene. This CDR3 contains 12 residues. This chain's CDR3 is CASIETQKTQYF. CDR3 DNA sequence: TGTGCCAGCATCGAGACTCAGAAGACCCAGTACTTC.

The chain has TRBV20-1 and TRBJ2-1, with TRBD1 identical over 8 bases. Germline V gene sequence: CDR1 DFQATT, CDR2 SNEGSKA (reference sequence). This CDR3 contains 16 residues. The J segment lost 0 bases and the V segment lost 4 bases, leaving 8 bases of the junction unmatched. The CDR3 DNA reads as TGCAGTGCTACCCCGGGACAGGCGAGCTCCTACAATGAGCAGTTCTTC. Amino acid sequence: CSATPGQASSYNEQFF.

This rearrangement joins TRBV20-1 to TRBJ2-3; 7 positions agree with TRBD1. The V gene end was trimmed by 5 bases and the J gene end by 2 bases; junction bases not matched to a gene: 4. The germline CDR1 and CDR2 sequences are DFQATT and SNEGSKA (reference sequence). The CDR3 runs to 13 residues. The CDR3 sequence is CSAEDRSTDTQYF. The CDR3 DNA follows: TGCAGTGCTGAGGACAGGTCCACAGATACGCAGTATTTT.

This clonotype was seen a handful of times. The chain is built from TRBV10-3 and TRBJ1-2; D unresolved. Germline V lookup: CDR1 ENHRY, CDR2 SYGVKD. V was trimmed by 4 bases and J by 1 base, leaving 7 bases between them. The CDR3 length is 13 residues. The CDR3 sequence: CAISGGYNYGYTF. As DNA, the CDR3 is TGTGCCATCAGTGGAGGATATAACTATGGCTACACCTTC.

Regarding this clonotype: One junction end disagrees with the germline gene, perhaps due to a read error. The V call is TRBV7-2, the J call TRBJ2-3; no reliable D call. The length of the CDR3 is 14 residues. Germline CDR1 reads SGHTA; CDR2 reads FQGNSA. CDR3 residues: CASSLDGGVDTRYF. The CDR3 nucleotides read TGTGCCAGCAGCTTAGACGGCGGAGTAGATACGCGGTATTTT.

Concerning this clonotype: A much larger clone sits a single nucleotide away, making a read error possible. The chain recombines TRBV7-9 with TRBJ1-3; no clear D. The CDR3 extends over 15 amino acids. Per the germline V gene, CDR1 is SEHNR and CDR2 is FQNEAQ (reference sequence). Trimming left V 3 bases short and J 2 bases short, with 11 bases between. The CDR3 region is CASSLGGLAGNTIYF. The CDR3 DNA is TGTGCCAGCAGCTTGGGCGGCTTGGCTGGAAACACCATATATTTT.

CDR3 sequence (DNA): TGTGCCAGCAGCTTAAAGTCGGGGACTAGCGGGAAGGGGACAGATACGCAGTATTTT. It yields the protein CASSLKSGTSGKGTDTQYF. This chain connects TRBV7-2 to TRBJ2-3, with 13 positions matching TRBD2. The length of the CDR3 is 19 residues. Trimming cost V 2 bases and J 3 bases; bases outside gene matches: 11. Looked up from germline, CDR1 is SGHTA and CDR2 is FQGNSA.

This clonotype was counted a few times. V gene TRBV9 combines with J gene TRBJ1-2; a possible D gene is TRBD1 (5 bases). CDR3 length: 14 residues. The germline gives CDR1 SGDLS, CDR2 YYNGEE. Trimming pared 2 bases from V and 3 bases from J, leaving 11 bases between. The CDR3 sequence: CASSVGGSDYGYTF. In nucleotides, the CDR3 is TGTGCCAGCAGCGTCGGGGGATCGGACTATGGCTACACCTTC.

This clonotype was detected only a few times. This sequence joins TRBV7-6 and TRBJ2-7; possible D gene TRBD2, 6 bases. The V gene's germline CDR1 is SGHVS and CDR2 FNYEAQ. Trimming stripped 5 bases from V and 9 bases from J, with 17 bases between. The length of the CDR3 is 13 residues. CDR3 DNA: TGTGCCAGCAGCCAGGGACTTGGGAGCGGGCAGTACTTC. Amino acids: CASSQGLGSGQYF.

The chain links TRBV7-9 to TRBJ1-1; D gene unclear. V shed 5 bases and J shed 2 bases, with 15 bases lying between them. The germline V gene encodes CDR1 SEHNR and CDR2 FQNEAQ (reference sequence). This CDR3 is built from 15 residues. CDR3: CASSHQAQSNTEAFF. The CDR3 bases are TGTGCCAGCAGCCACCAGGCCCAATCAAACACTGAAGCTTTCTTT.

This chain joins TRBV29-1 and TRBJ1-1, with TRBD1 as a possible D gene (6 bases). Trimming removed 4 bases from V and 4 bases from J, with 7 bases in between. The CDR3 contains 11 residues. Germline loops: CDR1 SQVTM, CDR2 ANQGSEA. The CDR3 bases are TGCAGCGTTGGCAGGGGCACTGAAGCTTTCTTT. It codes for CSVGRGTEAFF.

Of note for this clonotype: This could be a read error, since a much larger clone is one nucleotide away. The chain couples TRBV20-1 to TRBJ2-1; 10 nucleotides line up with TRBD2. This CDR3 is 14 amino acids long. Germline CDR1 is DFQATT and CDR2 is SNEGSKA (reference sequence). CDR3 DNA: TGCAGTGCGGGAGCGGGAGGGGCACGCAATGAGCGGTTCTTC. This codes for CSAGAGGARNERFF.

This clonotype has a count of ten or more. The chain combines TRBV30 with TRBJ2-7; 7 bases align to TRBD1. Germline V gene lookup returns CDR1 GTSNPN and CDR2 SVGIG (reference sequence). V was clipped by 0 bases and J by 4 bases; unmatched bases: 6. The CDR3 loop spans 14 amino acids. The CDR3 nucleotides are TGTGCCTGGAGTGTACAGGGGCGAGCGTACGAGCAGTACTTC. This sequence encodes CAWSVQGRAYEQYF.

This clonotype was observed a handful of times. J is TRBJ1-5 and V is TRBV28; D remains unclear. The CDR3 has 13 residues. Germline V CDR1 and CDR2: MDHEN, SYDVKM. The V end was cut by 2 bases, the J end by 3 bases, with 5 bases between. The CDR3 DNA sequence: TGTGCCAGCAGTTTACAGGTCAATCAGCCCCAGCATTTT. The encoded protein is CASSLQVNQPQHF.

The rearrangement links TRBV20-1 to TRBJ2-3; 15 nucleotides align to TRBD2. With V trimmed by 6 bases and J by 5 bases, 6 bases remained unmatched. Germline V gene data show CDR1 as DFQATT and CDR2 as SNEGSKA (reference sequence). The CDR3 covers 15 residues. The DNA for the CDR3 is TGCAGTGCAACCCAGGGACTAGCGGGAGGAGATACGCAGTATTTT. It codes for CSATQGLAGGDTQYF.

The genes are TRBV5-1 and TRBJ2-3, with 14 bases fitting TRBD2. The V and J ends lost 2 bases and 2 bases, in that order; junction bases with no gene match: 4. This CDR3 is built from 17 residues. CDR1 SGHRS and CDR2 YFSETQ come from the germline V gene. Written as DNA, the CDR3 is TGCGCCAGCAGCTTCAGGACTAGCGGGGGGTTCACAGATACGCAGTATTTT. Translating it yields CASSFRTSGGFTDTQYF.

This clonotype has only a few counts. The chain links TRBV20-1 to TRBJ2-7; perhaps TRBD1 as D (8 bases). The germline V gene encodes CDR1 DFQATT and CDR2 SNEGSKA (reference sequence). The CDR3 spans 13 residues. The CDR3 region is CSPQGGSSYEQYF. In DNA form, the CDR3 reads TGCAGCCCACAGGGGGGGAGCTCCTACGAGCAGTACTTC.

This clonotype was found a few times. The rearrangement links TRBV20-1 to TRBJ1-2, with no clear D. V was shortened by 3 bases and J by 7 bases, with 12 bases between the two germline ends. The germline gives CDR1 DFQATT, CDR2 SNEGSKA (reference sequence). The CDR3 consists of 12 residues. The CDR3: CSASERVGGYTF. The CDR3 region has the DNA TGCAGTGCTAGTGAAAGGGTCGGTGGCTACACCTTC.

CDR3 in DNA: TGTGCCACCAGTGACCAGGGGTCCATAGCAGATACGCAGTATTTT. As protein: CATSDQGSIADTQYF. The V gene is TRBV24-1, the J gene TRBJ2-3; maybe TRBD1 (6 bases). CDR1 KGHDR and CDR2 SFDVKD come from the germline V gene. The germline V and J ends were trimmed by 4 bases and 4 bases, with 14 bases remaining between them. The CDR3 length is 15 residues.

This clonotype has at least ten counts. The chain has TRBV2 and TRBJ1-5; D is possibly TRBD1 (5 bases). The CDR3 loop spans 13 amino acids. V lost 0 bases and J 6 bases, leaving 6 bases between the germline ends. Germline values: CDR1 SNHLY, CDR2 FYNNEI. The chain's CDR3 is CASSEAGRQPQHF. DNA of the CDR3: TGTGCCAGCAGTGAAGCGGGGCGTCAGCCCCAGCATTTT.

V usage is TRBV20-1 and J usage is TRBJ1-2; no firm D call. This CDR3 has 12 residues. Germline CDR1 is DFQATT and CDR2 is SNEGSKA (reference sequence). CDR3 sequence (DNA): TGCAAGTTGCGTAAGGTCGCCTATGGCTACACCTTC. Amino acid sequence: CKLRKVAYGYTF.